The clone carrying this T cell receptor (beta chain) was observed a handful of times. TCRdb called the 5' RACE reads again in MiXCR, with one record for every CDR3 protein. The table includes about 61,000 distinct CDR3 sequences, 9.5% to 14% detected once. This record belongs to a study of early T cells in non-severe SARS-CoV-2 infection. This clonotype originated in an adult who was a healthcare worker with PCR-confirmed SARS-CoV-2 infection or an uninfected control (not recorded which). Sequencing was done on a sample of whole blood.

The chain's CDR3 is CASSVLTGGINEQFF. CDR3 coding DNA: TGTGCCAGCAGCGTTTTAACGGGGGGTATCAATGAGCAGTTCTTC. The genes are TRBV9 and TRBJ2-1; 7 positions agree with TRBD2. V lost 2 bases, J lost 6 bases, and 8 bases stayed unmatched. The CDR3 is made up of 15 amino acids. Germline V gives CDR1 SGDLS, CDR2 YYNGEE.